Listed below are T cell receptor beta chains from one sample, sequenced in a study of cytomegalovirus exposure and HLA in healthy donors. The table came from immunoSEQ multiplex PCR; TCRdb's copy has only in-frame clones and leaves some out. The profile shows 130,000 or so clones, about three quarters of them singletons. The source material was PBMCs. The receptors originated from a woman aged 40 to 50 in good health and CMV-seronegative. The conserved cysteine and the conserved F or W are not part of the CDR3 here. Rows may omit the clone size; those that give it use once, few, many or a size class.

J	V	size	CDR3
TRBJ1-5	TRBV18	NA	ASSPGSNQPQH
TRBJ2-1	TRBV2	NA	ASSDSELAGGANEQF
TRBJ2-3	TRBV28	NA	ASWTGSGGDTSTDTQY
TRBJ2-3	TRBV7-2	NA	ASSRVGWGRLTDTQY
TRBJ1-1	TRBV19	NA	ASSWGMGRTEAF
TRBJ2-1	TRBV5-1	NA	ASSHQLAGVPLSYNEQF
TRBJ1-5	TRBV10-3	NA	AISAGAGGSQPQH
TRBJ2-2	TRBV7-9	NA	ASSLGQGDGELF
TRBJ2-1	TRBV16	NA	ASSQWRDEQF
TRBJ2-1	TRBV5-1	NA	ASSLLGLTSWNEQF
TRBJ2-5	TRBV21-1	NA	ARPGVETQY
TRBJ2-5	TRBV19	NA	ASSVGQGEETQY
TRBJ1-5	TRBV12-2	NA	ASRLGGGDRNQPQH
TRBJ2-7	TRBV28	NA	ASNDRGSYEQY
TRBJ2-3	TRBV27	NA	ASSLENWDTQY
TRBJ2-1	TRBV7-9	NA	ASSPRGFRYNEQF
TRBJ1-2	TRBV28	NA	ASSLSPGQGGHGYT
TRBJ1-4	TRBV5-5	NA	ASSLQTGPNEKLF
TRBJ1-1	TRBV2	few	ASSEPGEAF
TRBJ2-5	TRBV19	NA	ASSIVGVETQY
TRBJ2-7	TRBV18	NA	ASSPAGTGGDEQY
TRBJ1-1	TRBV19	NA	ASSIDLGGTEAF
TRBJ2-7	TRBV6-5	NA	ASSGDITSYEQY
TRBJ1-6	TRBV6-5	NA	ASSYGTGTPGSPLH
TRBJ2-1	TRBV7-2	NA	ASSWKGAFNEQF
TRBJ1-1	TRBV6-5	NA	ASSLDRANTEAF
TRBJ1-1	TRBV9	NA	ASSRRGNTEAF
TRBJ1-6	TRBV4-2	once	ASRPTDRVSPLH
TRBJ2-5	TRBV7-2	NA	ASSLVRETQY
TRBJ2-1	TRBV5-4	NA	ASSPTGPGNPTYNEQF
TRBJ1-2	TRBV28	NA	ASSLRRQGGYT
TRBJ2-3	TRBV7-6	NA	ACSPTTRTDTQY